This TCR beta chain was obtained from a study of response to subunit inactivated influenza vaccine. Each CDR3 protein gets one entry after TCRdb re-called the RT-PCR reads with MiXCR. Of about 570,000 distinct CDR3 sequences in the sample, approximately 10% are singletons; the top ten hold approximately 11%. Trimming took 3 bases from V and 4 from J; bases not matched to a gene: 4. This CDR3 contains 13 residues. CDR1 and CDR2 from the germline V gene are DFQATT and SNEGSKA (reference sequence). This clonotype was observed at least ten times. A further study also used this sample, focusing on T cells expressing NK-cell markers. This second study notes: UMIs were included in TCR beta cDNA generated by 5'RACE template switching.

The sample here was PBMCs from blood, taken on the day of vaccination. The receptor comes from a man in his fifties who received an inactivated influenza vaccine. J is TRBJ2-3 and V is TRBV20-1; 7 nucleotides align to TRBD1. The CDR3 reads CSASRGGPDTQYF. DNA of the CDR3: TGCAGTGCTAGTCGAGGGGGCCCAGATACGCAGTATTTT.